This T cell receptor beta chain appears in the sequencing data of a study of spatial heterogeneity in lung cancer. Study-level background: The mean occurrence of each unique TCR and UMI combination in raw reads exceeded eight.

Each TCR cDNA molecule bore a unique molecular identifier. TCRdb redid the calling of the 5' RACE reads with MiXCR, one entry per CDR3 protein. The data hold about 80,000 distinct CDR3 sequences, with about a fifth observed a single time. This clonotype occurred a few times. The CDR3 has 13 residues. The germline gives CDR1 KGHDR, CDR2 SFDVKD. V gave up 3 bases and J gave up 11 bases, with 15 bases separating them. Time point in this sample: sample taken at primary tumor resection. Extraction of whole RNA from tumor, nontumor lung or frozen PBMC preceded unsorted sequencing. The donor population consisted of some 70 patients with untreated, early-stage non-small cell lung cancer.

The rearrangement uses TRBV24-1 and TRBJ1-1, with D maybe TRBD1 (6 bases). The receptor's source is a male donor with early-stage non-small cell lung cancer. The sample was PBMCs, taken at surgery. The CDR3 sequence: CATSDRVQGRAFF. In DNA, the CDR3 is TGTGCCACCAGTGATCGGGTACAGGGTCGGGCTTTCTTT.